This TCR beta chain was obtained from a study of control samples from healthy donors and cancer patients. This clone was counted once. Germline V gene sequence: CDR1 SGHNT, CDR2 YENEEA. The CDR3 runs to 13 residues. Trimming stripped 5 bases from V and 2 bases from J, with 9 bases between. The data were produced by immunoSEQ multiplex PCR, yet TCRdb's version contains in-frame clones alone and is incomplete. In the table there are some 74,000 clones, roughly 93% of which are singletons. The sequence derives from a woman aged 25 to 39 in good health. The source material was blood. The V call is TRBV11-3, the J call TRBJ1-2; D uncertain. In nucleotides, the CDR3 is TGTGCCAGCAGCCCTCAGGAAAACTATGGCTACACCTTC. Its translation: CASSPQENYGYTF. Filled out from reference TRBV11-3 and TRBJ1-2, the complete variable domain reads EAGVVQSPRYKIIEKKQPVAFWCNPISGHNTLYWYLQNLGQGPELLIRYENEEAVDDSQLPKDRFSAERLKGVDSTLKIQPAELGDSAVYLCASSPQENYGYTFGSGTRLTVV.